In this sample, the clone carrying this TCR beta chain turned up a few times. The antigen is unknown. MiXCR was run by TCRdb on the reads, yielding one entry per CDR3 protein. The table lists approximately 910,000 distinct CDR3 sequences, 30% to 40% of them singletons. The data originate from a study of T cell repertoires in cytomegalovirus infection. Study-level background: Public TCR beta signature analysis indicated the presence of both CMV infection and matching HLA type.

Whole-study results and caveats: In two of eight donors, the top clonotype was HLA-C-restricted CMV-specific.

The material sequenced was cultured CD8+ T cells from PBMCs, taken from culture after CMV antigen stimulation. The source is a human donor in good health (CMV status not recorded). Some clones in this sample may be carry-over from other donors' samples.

CDR3 region: CASSHPDRGLGYGYTF. In nucleotides, the CDR3 is TGCGCCAGCAGCCATCCCGACAGGGGGCTTGGGTATGGCTACACCTTC. The gene calls are TRBV4-1 and TRBJ1-2, with 10 bases that match TRBD1. Germline V gives CDR1 MGHRA, CDR2 YSYEKL. The CDR3 consists of 16 residues. V was clipped by 3 bases and J by 5 bases; unmatched bases: 9.